These 5 T cell receptor beta chains were sequenced from one sample in a study of CD8+ T cells in alopecia areata. The sequencing template was cDNA reverse transcribed from extracted RNA. Clones were read by immunoSEQ multiplex PCR, and TCRdb kept only the in-frame ones, dropping some. The table includes 120,000 or so clones, over 50% detected once. This specimen consisted of CD4+ T cells sorted from blood, obtained at week 0. Every receptor here comes from a human donor with alopecia areata.

On this clone: A much bigger clone sits one base away, suggesting this may be a read error. J is TRBJ1-5 and V is TRBV7-9; perhaps TRBD1 as D (6 bases). V was cut by 7 bases and J by 3 bases, with 7 bases left in between. The length of the CDR3 is 12 residues. Germline V gene sequence: CDR1 SEHNR, CDR2 FQNEAQ (reference sequence). Written as DNA, the CDR3 is TGTGCCAGCAACAGGGACAATCAGCCCCAGCATTTT. Amino acid sequence: CASNRDNQPQHF.

This chain links TRBV11-2 with TRBJ2-5; D perhaps matches TRBD2 (5 bases). Deletions cut 1 base from V and 5 bases from J, with 8 bases between. This CDR3 region has 13 residues. Germline loops: CDR1 SGHAT, CDR2 FQNNGV. The CDR3 coding sequence is TGTGCCAGCAGCTTAGGGTCGGGGGAGACCCAGTACTTC. It yields the protein CASSLGSGETQYF.

A note on this clone: Other DNA sequences in the same sample also yield this CDR3. The V gene is TRBV5-8, the J gene TRBJ1-2; the D gene is possibly TRBD1 (6 bases). The length of the CDR3 is 14 residues. V was trimmed by 0 bases and J by 1 base, leaving 7 bases between them. Germline loops: CDR1 SGHTS, CDR2 YDEGEE. CDR3 bases: TGTGCCAGCAGCTTGGGACAGGTTAACTATGGCTACACCTTC. Its protein is CASSLGQVNYGYTF. The full variable domain, rest sourced from reference TRBV5-8 and TRBJ1-2, is EAGVTQSPTHLIKTRGQQATLRCSPISGHTSVYWYQQALGLGLQFLLWYDEGEERNRGNFPPRFSGRQFPNYSSELNVNALELEDSALYLCASSLGQVNYGYTFGSGTRLTVV.

J is TRBJ2-7 and V is TRBV5-6; no clear D. Per germline, CDR1 SGHDT and CDR2 YYEEEE. The CDR3 is 14 residues long. V lost 5 bases and J 2 bases, leaving 14 bases between the germline ends. The CDR3 DNA sequence: TGTGCCAGCAGAGAGTCGGGCAGTCCCTACGAGCAGTACTTC. Its protein is CASRESGSPYEQYF.

This chain connects TRBV5-1 to TRBJ2-5; D gene uncertain. V dropped 1 base and J dropped 2 bases, with 9 bases sitting between them. This CDR3 spans 14 amino acids. Germline values: CDR1 SGHRS, CDR2 YFSETQ. In DNA form, the CDR3 reads TGCGCCAGCAGCTTGATAGCAGTACAAGAGACCCAGTACTTC. This codes for CASSLIAVQETQYF. The full variable domain, its missing parts supplied by reference TRBV5-1 and TRBJ2-5, is KAGVTQTPRYLIKTRGQQVTLSCSPISGHRSVSWYQQTPGQGLQFLFEYFSETQRNKGNFPGRFSGRQFSNSRSEMNVSTLELGDSALYLCASSLIAVQETQYFGPGTRLLVL.